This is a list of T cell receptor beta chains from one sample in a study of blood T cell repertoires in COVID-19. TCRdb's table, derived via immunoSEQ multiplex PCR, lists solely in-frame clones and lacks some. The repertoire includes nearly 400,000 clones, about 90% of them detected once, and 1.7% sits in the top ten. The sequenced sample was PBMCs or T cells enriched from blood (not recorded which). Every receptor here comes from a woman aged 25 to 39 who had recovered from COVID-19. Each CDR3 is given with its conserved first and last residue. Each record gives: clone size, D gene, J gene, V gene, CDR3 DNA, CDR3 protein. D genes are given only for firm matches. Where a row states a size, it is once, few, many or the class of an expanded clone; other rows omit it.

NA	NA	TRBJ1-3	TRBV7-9	TGTGCCAGTACAGGGAGTGCTGGAAACACCATATATTTT	CASTGSAGNTIYF
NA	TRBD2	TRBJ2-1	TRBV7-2	TGTGCCAGCAGCTATAGGGACTACTACAATGAGCAGTTCTTC	CASSYRDYYNEQFF
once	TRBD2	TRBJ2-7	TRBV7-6	TGTGCCAGCAGCTTAGCTGTAGCGGGGGGCTCGGGCGCCTACGAGCAGTACTTC	CASSLAVAGGSGAYEQYF
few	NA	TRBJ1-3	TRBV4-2	TGTGCCAGCAGCCAAGAACCGGGGGACACCATATATTTT	CASSQEPGDTIYF
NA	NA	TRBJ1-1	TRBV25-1	TGTGCCAGCAGTGAACGTACTCTGAACACTGAAGCTTTCTTT	CASSERTLNTEAFF
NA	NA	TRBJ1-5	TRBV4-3	TGCGCCAGCAGCCAGTGGCTCCCAAGGGAGCTGGAGCATCAGCCCCAGCATTTT	CASSQWLPRELEHQPQHF
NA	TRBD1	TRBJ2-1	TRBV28	TGTGCCAGCAGTTTGCCGACAGGGGGCGAGTTCTTC	CASSLPTGGEFF
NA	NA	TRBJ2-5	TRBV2	TGTGCCAGCAAGAGGGAAGAGACCCAGTACTTC	CASKREETQYF
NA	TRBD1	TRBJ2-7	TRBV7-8	TGTGCCAGCAGCCACCGGGACAGAGACGAGCAGTACTTC	CASSHRDRDEQYF
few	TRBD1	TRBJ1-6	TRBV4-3	TGCGCCAGCAGCCGGGGGACAGAACCTTCACCCCTCCACTTT	CASSRGTEPSPLHF
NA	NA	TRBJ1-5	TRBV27	TGTGCCGCAGGTCAGACCAATCAGCCCCAGCATTTT	CAAGQTNQPQHF
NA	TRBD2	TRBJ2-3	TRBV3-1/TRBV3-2	TGTGCCAGCAGCCAAGACGAAGCGGGGGGGCCGACAGATACGCAGTATTTT	CASSQDEAGGPTDTQYF
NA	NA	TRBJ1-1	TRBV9	TGTGCCAGCAGCGGGAGGGAAGAAGACACTGAAGCTTTCTTT	CASSGREEDTEAFF
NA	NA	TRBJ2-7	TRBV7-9	TGTGCCAGCAGCTTAGGAGCAGCGGCCTACGAGCAGTACTTC	CASSLGAAAYEQYF
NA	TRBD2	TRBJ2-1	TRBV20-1	TGCAGTGCTAGTTCCCCTAGCGGGGGGACGTGGAATGAGCAGTTCTTC	CSASSPSGGTWNEQFF
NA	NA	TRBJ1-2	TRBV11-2	TGTGCCAGCAGCCACCGGACAGCGTCCTATGGCTACACCTTC	CASSHRTASYGYTF
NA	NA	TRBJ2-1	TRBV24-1	TGTGCCACCAGTGATCCTCCAAGGGGCTACAATGAGCAGTTCTTC	CATSDPPRGYNEQFF
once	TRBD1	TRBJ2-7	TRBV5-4	TGTGCCAGCAGCCGACCGACAGGGTCCCTCCACGAGCAGTACTTC	CASSRPTGSLHEQYF